This T cell receptor beta chain originates from a study of blood T cell repertoires in COVID-19. Study background: Donors in the United States, Italy and Spain gave samples during acute or convalescent COVID-19. The analysed material was cDNA or gDNA that came from T cells, B-cell-depleted T cells, or PBMCs.

V lost 1 base and J lost 7; bases outside the gene matches: 3. CDR1 is MRHNA and CDR2 is SNTAGT in the germline V gene. This CDR3 has 15 amino acids. In the authors' workflow: Estimates of nucleated cell counts were drawn from the amplification of reference gene primers. The assay was immunoSEQ multiplex PCR, and TCRdb's table has in-frame clones only and misses some. V and J calls and clone size are given by that table; D and trimming were obtained from the DNA. The data contain around 250,000 clones, over 65% of them seen just once; the ten biggest clones take up about 4.9%. The source of this sequence is a man between 60 and 75 years old who had recovered from COVID-19. The chain links TRBV6-4 to TRBJ2-1, with 11 bases identical to TRBD2. The sequenced sample was peripheral blood. The CDR3 sequence: CASSDWASGRNEQFF. The DNA of the CDR3 is TGTGCCAGCAGTGACTGGGCTAGCGGGAGGAATGAGCAGTTCTTC.